Below, 11 T cell receptor beta chains from the same sample are listed, as sequenced in a study of T-cell memory formation after mild COVID-19. In TCRdb, the 5' RACE reads were re-called with MiXCR into one record per CDR3 protein. Here the sample spans 55,000 to 80,000 distinct CDR3 sequences, 9.3% being singletons. Sample: PBMCs or a T cell subset sorted from them (not recorded which). The receptors derive from a man between 18 and 29 years old who had mild COVID-19 (a few samples of this study predate the infection). Cell type and time point are not known.

The chain employs TRBV5-1 and TRBJ2-5; D might be TRBD1 (6 bases). CDR3 length: 15 amino acids. V was cut by 4 bases and J by 2 bases, with 15 bases left in between. Germline values: CDR1 SGHRS, CDR2 YFSETQ. Written as DNA, the CDR3 is TGCGCCAGCAGCCCGAGGACAGCAGGGCAAGAGACCCAGTACTTC. Amino acid sequence: CASSPRTAGQETQYF. Complete variable domain (other parts from reference TRBV5-1 and TRBJ2-5): KAGVTQTPRYLIKTRGQQVTLSCSPISGHRSVSWYQQTPGQGLQFLFEYFSETQRNKGNFPGRFSGRQFSNSRSEMNVSTLELGDSALYLCASSPRTAGQETQYFGPGTRLLVL.

This clonotype has more than one count but fewer than ten. The rearrangement links TRBV2 to TRBJ2-1; D is undetermined. This CDR3 region has 14 residues. Germline V CDR1 and CDR2: SNHLY, FYNNEI. The V end lost 2 bases, the J end lost 4 bases, and 9 bases lay between the germline ends. The CDR3 loop is CASSEFDFYNEQFF. The CDR3 DNA sequence: TGTGCCAGCAGTGAATTCGACTTTTACAATGAGCAGTTCTTC. The full variable domain, with the rest looked up from reference TRBV2 and TRBJ2-1, is EPEVTQTPSHQVTQMGQEVILRCVPISNHLYFYWYRQILGQKVEFLVSFYNNEISEKSEIFDDQFSVERPDGSNFTLKIRSTKLEDSAMYFCASSEFDFYNEQFFGPGTRLTVL.

V and J are TRBV14 and TRBJ2-3; D not resolved. The CDR3 covers 15 residues. The germline V gene has CDR1 SGHDN and CDR2 FVKESK. V lost 1 base, J lost 4 bases, and 12 bases lay in between. The DNA for the CDR3 is TGTGCCAGCAGCCAAGCCTTAGGAGCAGCAGATACGCAGTATTTT. Encoded protein: CASSQALGAADTQYF. The full variable domain, with the rest looked up from reference TRBV14 and TRBJ2-3, is EAGVTQFPSHSVIEKGQTVTLRCDPISGHDNLYWYRRVMGKEIKFLLHFVKESKQDESGMPNNRFLAERTGGTYSTLKVQPAELEDSGVYFCASSQALGAADTQYFGPGTRLTVL.

The chain carries TRBV24-1 and TRBJ2-5; D perhaps matches TRBD2 (7 bases). Germline-derived CDR1 and CDR2 are KGHDR and SFDVKD. This CDR3 is 14 amino acids long. V was pared by 9 bases and J by 2 bases, with 15 bases between. The CDR3 reads CATRAGRGQETQYF. The CDR3 region has the DNA TGTGCCACCCGGGCGGGGAGGGGGCAAGAGACCCAGTACTTC.

A note on this clonotype: This may be a read error, as it is one base from a much larger clone. The chain is built from TRBV7-9 and TRBJ2-5; TRBD2 matches 8 bases. The V gene end was trimmed by 6 bases and the J gene end by 6 bases; junction bases not matched to a gene: 12. Germline V lookup: CDR1 SEHNR, CDR2 FQNEAQ (reference sequence). The CDR3 spans 15 residues. As DNA, the CDR3 is TGTGCCAGCAGACAAACTCGCGGGGGGCAACAGACCCAGTACTTC. The encoded protein is CASRQTRGGQQTQYF.

This chain connects TRBV2 to TRBJ2-6, with TRBD2 as a possible D gene (7 bases). Germline loops: CDR1 SNHLY, CDR2 FYNNEI. The CDR3 has 15 amino acids. V lost 7 bases and J 4 bases, leaving 14 bases between the germline ends. CDR3 region: CASMGGPWGANVLTF. The CDR3 DNA sequence: TGTGCCAGCATGGGGGGGCCCTGGGGGGCCAACGTCCTGACTTTC.

The V call is TRBV4-1, the J call TRBJ2-3; possibly TRBD1 or TRBD2 for D (5 bases each). CDR3 size: 18 residues. Germline CDR1 and CDR2: MGHRA and YSYEKL. V shed 4 bases and J shed 0 bases, with 20 bases lying between them. CDR3 bases: TGCGCCAGCAGCCCATATCCCCCCGGGGCAGCCAGCACAGATACGCAGTATTTT. It codes for CASSPYPPGAASTDTQYF.

The chain combines TRBV4-3 with TRBJ2-1, with D unresolved. Per germline, CDR1 LGHNA and CDR2 YSLEER. The CDR3 consists of 12 residues. V shed 0 bases and J shed 7 bases, with 4 bases lying between them. CDR3 loop: CASSQEGNEQFF. In nucleotides, the CDR3 is TGCGCCAGCAGCCAAGAGGGAAATGAGCAGTTCTTC.

Only one count was recorded for this clonotype. The chain links TRBV7-2 to TRBJ1-5; no definite D call. The CDR3 extends over 13 amino acids. Germline V gene lookup returns CDR1 SGHTA and CDR2 FQGNSA. V was cut by 0 bases and J by 7 bases, with 7 bases left in between. The CDR3 region is CASSLAPTQPQHF. CDR3 coding DNA: TGTGCCAGCAGCTTAGCGCCGACCCAGCCCCAGCATTTT.

In this sample, this clonotype turned up a few times. The chain links TRBV7-2 to TRBJ1-6, with 7 bases aligning to TRBD1. V was pared by 4 bases and J by 8 bases, with 8 bases of the junction left unmatched. Germline CDR1 is SGHTA and CDR2 is FQGNSA. The CDR3 has 15 residues. Here the CDR3 reads CASSSMQGGDSPLHF. Here the CDR3 DNA reads TGTGCCAGCAGCTCTATGCAGGGGGGGGATTCACCCCTCCACTTT.

This clonotype was recorded at least ten times. This sequence joins TRBV7-2 and TRBJ2-5; no clear D. The V gene's germline CDR1 is SGHTA and CDR2 FQGNSA. The CDR3 extends over 13 amino acids. V was pared by 3 bases and J by 1 base, with 6 bases between. CDR3: CASSFAAQETQYF. CDR3 bases: TGTGCCAGCAGCTTCGCAGCCCAAGAGACCCAGTACTTC.